The 15 T cell receptor beta chains reported below all come from one sample, sequenced in a study of CD8+ T cells in alopecia areata. RNA was isolated and reverse transcribed to cDNA, the sequencing template. The method was immunoSEQ multiplex PCR; TCRdb's version includes in-frame clones alone and lacks a portion of them. The sample presents about 270,000 clones, none singletons. Sorting used CD4, CD8alpha, NKG2D, NKG2ACE and other markers on pooled cutaneous lymph node cells. The sample taken for sequencing was CD4+ T cells sorted from a lymph node. The source is a C3H/HeJ mouse with alopecia areata. The strain bears MHC haplotype H2-k.

With respect to this clone: The genes and germline here are from mouse. The read comes to an end 4 residues before the CDR3 does, leaving the germline J gene to fill in the end. The rearrangement links TRBV31 to TRBJ2-1; 8 bases fit TRBD2. This CDR3 has 15 amino acids. Germline V CDR1 and CDR2: GKSSPN, SITVG. With 3 bases clipped from V and 4 bases from J, the junction kept 8 bases outside the gene matches. The CDR3: CAWSLGLGPYAEQFF. Partial CDR3 DNA: TGTGCCTGGAGCCTCGGACTGGGCCCTTATGCT.

With respect to this clone: The gene names here belong to mouse. The read ends 4 residues before the CDR3 terminus; that terminus is restored from the germline J gene. Other DNA sequences in the sample encode the same CDR3. The chain is built from TRBV19 and TRBJ2-7, with 9 bases lining up with TRBD1. CDR3 length: 14 residues. CDR1 and CDR2 (germline): FNHDT, SITEND (reference sequence). CDR3 loop: CASSIPTGGYEQYF. CDR3 DNA, as far as it was read: TGTGCCAGCAGTATCCCGACAGGGGGGTAT.

In regard to this clone: Any gene name here is a mouse gene name. The read stops 4 residues short of the end of the CDR3; the missing end is completed from the germline J gene. The V gene is TRBV19, the J gene TRBJ2-7, with a possible D match to TRBD1 (5 bases). Trimming cost V 4 bases and J 3 bases, with 8 bases left between them. Germline V gives CDR1 FNHDT, CDR2 SITEND (reference sequence). The CDR3 is 12 residues long. CDR3 DNA, as far as it was read: TGTGCCAGCAGTCTGGACATCTAT. Translated: CASSLDIY. The whole CDR3 is CASSLDIYEQYF.

This clone showed up just a few times. Genes here carry mouse names. The CDR3 end falls 4 residues outside the read, so it is completed with the germline J gene. The gene calls are TRBV13-1 and TRBJ2-2; 9 positions match TRBD1. This CDR3 comprises 15 residues. V gave up 2 bases and J gave up 4 bases; unmatched junction bases: 3. CDR1 NSHNY and CDR2 SYGAGN come from the germline V gene. This CDR3 reads CASSERQGGTGQLYF. The sequenced CDR3 bases are TGTGCCAGCAGTGAGCGACAGGGGGGCACCGGG.

About this clone itself: Genes and germline come from the mouse. Coverage ceases 4 residues before the CDR3 finishes, and the germline J gene fills in the end. V is TRBV13-2 and J is TRBJ2-5, with D perhaps TRBD1 (6 bases). Germline V gene data show CDR1 as NNHNN and CDR2 as SYGAGS (reference sequence). Trimming took 3 bases from V and 1 from J, leaving 12 bases between them. The CDR3 is made up of 15 amino acids. CDR3 region: CASGGQGKDQDTQYF. Incomplete CDR3 DNA: TGTGCCAGCGGTGGTCAGGGGAAGGACCAAGAC.

Notes on this clone: Genes and germline are mouse. The CDR3 is cut off 4 residues early in the read; its end comes from the germline J gene. V is TRBV5 and J is TRBJ2-5; 8 nucleotides align to TRBD1. The CDR3 runs 15 residues. The germline CDR1 and CDR2 sequences are LGHNA and YNLKQL (reference sequence). With 2 bases clipped from V and 2 bases from J, the junction kept 3 bases outside the gene matches. The CDR3 sequence: CASSQSTGVQDTQYF. Incomplete CDR3 DNA: TGTGCCAGCAGCCAATCGACAGGGGTCCAAGAC.

In its sample, this clone was seen a few times. All gene names here are mouse names. The read terminates 4 residues ahead of where the CDR3 ends, so the germline J gene completes it. V gene TRBV1 combines with J gene TRBJ2-4; TRBD2 agrees at 7 bases. Trimming at V came to 0 bases and at J to 1 base, leaving 4 bases not matched to a gene. The CDR3 runs 16 residues. Germline V lookup: CDR1 NSQYPW, CDR2 LRSPGD (reference sequence). CDR3 residues: CTCSADWGLGQNTLYF. CDR3 DNA (partial): TGCACCTGCAGTGCAGACTGGGGGTTGGGTCAAAAC.

As for this clone: Gene names refer to mouse genes. The CDR3 end falls 4 residues outside the read, so it is completed with the germline J gene. The chain is built from TRBV5 and TRBJ1-1; TRBD1 might be the D (6 bases). Per germline, CDR1 LGHNA and CDR2 YNLKQL (reference sequence). The CDR3 consists of 13 residues. CDR3 amino acids: CASSQDRTAEVFF. CDR3 DNA, as far as it was read: TGTGCCAGCAGCCAAGATAGGACAGCA.

The table lists this clone with a few counts. Each gene name is a mouse one. The read terminates 4 residues ahead of where the CDR3 ends, so the germline J gene completes it. J is TRBJ1-2 and V is TRBV19; 11 bases line up with TRBD1. CDR3 length equals 18 residues. CDR1 FNHDT and CDR2 SITEND come from the germline V gene (reference sequence). Germline trimming cut 2 bases from V and 4 bases from J; bases unmatched to any gene: 13. CDR3 in amino acids: CASSIFRTGGARSSDYTF. Incomplete CDR3 DNA: TGTGCCAGCAGTATCTTCAGGACAGGGGGCGCGAGAAGCTCC. Full variable domain (missing parts from reference TRBV19 and TRBJ1-2): GGIITQTPKFLIGQEGQKLTLKCQQNFNHDTMYWYRQDSGKGLRLIYYSITENDLQKGDLSEGYDASREKKSSFSLTVTSAQKNEMAVFLCASSIFRTGGARSSDYTFGSGTRLLVI.

Turning to this clone: Gene names and germline match the mouse. CDR3 DNA (partial): TGTGCCAGCAGTGATCTCGCAGGGGGGTCAAACACA. Protein sequence: CASSDLAGGSNT. The complete CDR3 sequence is CASSDLAGGSNTEVFF. This rearrangement joins TRBV13-1 to TRBJ1-1; 7 bases match TRBD1. Read coverage stops 4 residues before the CDR3 terminus; the germline J gene supplies the remainder. CDR1 NSHNY and CDR2 SYGAGN come from the germline V gene. Trimming at V came to 1 base and at J to 0 bases, leaving 6 bases not matched to a gene. The CDR3 sequence is 16 residues long.

A word on this clone: Gene names are the mouse ones. The read gets to within 4 residues of the CDR3 end, and the germline J gene fills in the rest. This sequence joins TRBV19 and TRBJ2-5, with 8 bases lining up with TRBD1. Germline V lookup: CDR1 FNHDT, CDR2 SITEND (reference sequence). There are 14 residues in the CDR3. CDR3 protein: CASSAPGQGDTQYF. CDR3 DNA (partial): TGTGCCAGCAGTGCCCCCGGACAGGGAGAC.

This clone appeared many times. Any gene name here is a mouse gene name. The CDR3 is cut off 4 residues early in the read; its end comes from the germline J gene. Other DNA sequences from this sample encode an identical CDR3 as well. The chain combines TRBV19 with TRBJ2-7; 7 bases agree with TRBD1. CDR1 is FNHDT and CDR2 is SITEND in the germline V gene (reference sequence). This CDR3 has 12 residues. Trimming at V came to 3 bases and at J to 3 bases, leaving 0 bases not matched to a gene. The CDR3 is CASSRDSYEQYF. CDR3 bases read: TGTGCCAGCAGTAGGGACAGCTAT.

This clone has just a few counts. Gene names are the mouse ones. The read terminates 4 residues before the CDR3 end, so the remaining end is supplied by the germline J gene. Other DNA sequences of this sample code for an identical CDR3. This chain uses TRBV13-1 with TRBJ2-1; 8 bases agree with TRBD1. J gave up 2 bases and V 0 bases, and 1 base lay outside the gene matches. Per the germline V gene, CDR1 is NSHNY and CDR2 is SYGAGN. This CDR3 region has 15 residues. The covered CDR3 bases are TGTGCCAGCAGTGATGCACAGGGGGACTATGCT. Residues: CASSDAQGDYA. In full, the CDR3 reads CASSDAQGDYAEQFF.

On this clone: Gene names denote mouse genes. Read data end 4 residues before the CDR3 end; the end is taken from the germline J gene. The chain employs TRBV31 and TRBJ2-5; 9 bases are shared with TRBD2. The CDR3 contains 14 residues. From germline, CDR1 is GKSSPN and CDR2 SITVG. The CDR3 sequence is CAWSLNWGEDTQYF. The part of the CDR3 DNA that was read is TGTGCCTGGAGTCTAAACTGGGGGGAAGAC.

This clone was counted ten times or more. Mouse gene names apply. The read ends 4 residues shy of where the CDR3 ends; the end is completed using the germline J gene. This chain connects TRBV17 to TRBJ2-7; TRBD2 matches 9 bases. Germline CDR1 reads MNHDT; CDR2 reads YYDKIL. CDR3 length equals 13 residues. Partial CDR3 DNA: TGTGCTAGCAAAGGACTGGGGCCGTAT. It codes for CASKGLGPY. The CDR3, in full, reads CASKGLGPYEQYF.